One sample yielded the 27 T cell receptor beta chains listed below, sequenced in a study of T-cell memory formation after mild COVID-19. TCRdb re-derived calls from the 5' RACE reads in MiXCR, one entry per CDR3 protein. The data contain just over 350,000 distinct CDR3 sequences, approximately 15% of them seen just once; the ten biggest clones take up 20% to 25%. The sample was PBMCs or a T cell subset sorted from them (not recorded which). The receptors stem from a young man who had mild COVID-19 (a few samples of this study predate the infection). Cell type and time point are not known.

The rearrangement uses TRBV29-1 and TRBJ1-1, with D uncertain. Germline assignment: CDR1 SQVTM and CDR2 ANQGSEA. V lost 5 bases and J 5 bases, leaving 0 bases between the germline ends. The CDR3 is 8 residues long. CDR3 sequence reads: CSVTEAFF. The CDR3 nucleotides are TGCAGCGTTACTGAAGCTTTCTTT.

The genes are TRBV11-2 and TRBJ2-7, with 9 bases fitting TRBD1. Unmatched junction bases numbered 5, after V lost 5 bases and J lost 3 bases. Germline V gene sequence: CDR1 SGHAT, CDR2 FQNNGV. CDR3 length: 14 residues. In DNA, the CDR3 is TGTGCCAGCAGCCCCTCGACAGGGGGCTACGAGCAGTACTTC. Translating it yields CASSPSTGGYEQYF.

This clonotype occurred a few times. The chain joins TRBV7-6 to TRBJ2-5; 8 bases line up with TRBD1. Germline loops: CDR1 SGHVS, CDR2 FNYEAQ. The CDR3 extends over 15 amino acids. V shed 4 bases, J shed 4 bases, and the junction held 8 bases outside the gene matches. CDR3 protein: CASSYVDGQGETQYF. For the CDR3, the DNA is TGTGCCAGCAGCTATGTTGACGGACAGGGAGAGACCCAGTACTTC.

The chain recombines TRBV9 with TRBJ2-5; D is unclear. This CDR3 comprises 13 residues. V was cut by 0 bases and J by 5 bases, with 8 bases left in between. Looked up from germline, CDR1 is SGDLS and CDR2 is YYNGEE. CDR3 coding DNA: TGTGCCAGCAGCGTAGGGCCGGACGAGACCCAGTACTTC. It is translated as CASSVGPDETQYF.

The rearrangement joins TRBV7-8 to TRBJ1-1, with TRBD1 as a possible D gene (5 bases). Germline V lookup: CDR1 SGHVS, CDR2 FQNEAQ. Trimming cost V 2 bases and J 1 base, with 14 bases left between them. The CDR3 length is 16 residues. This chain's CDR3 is CASSLIGGSRNTEAFF. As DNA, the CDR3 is TGTGCCAGCAGCTTAATCGGGGGGTCACGGAACACTGAAGCTTTCTTT.

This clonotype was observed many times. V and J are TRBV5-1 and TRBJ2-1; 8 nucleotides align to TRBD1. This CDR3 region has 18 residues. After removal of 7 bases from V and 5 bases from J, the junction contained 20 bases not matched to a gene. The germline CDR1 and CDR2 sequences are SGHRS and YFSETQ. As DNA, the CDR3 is TGCGCCAGCTCCCCCGAGGGATCCCCGGGACAGGTGAACAATGAGCAGTTCTTC. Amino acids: CASSPEGSPGQVNNEQFF.

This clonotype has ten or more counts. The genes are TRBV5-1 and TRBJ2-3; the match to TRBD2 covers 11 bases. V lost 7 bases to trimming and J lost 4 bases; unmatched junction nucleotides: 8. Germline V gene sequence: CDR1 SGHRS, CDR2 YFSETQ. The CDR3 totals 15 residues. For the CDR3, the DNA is TGCGCCAGCGCTATAGCGGGGGGGCCAGCAGATACGCAGTATTTT. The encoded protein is CASAIAGGPADTQYF.

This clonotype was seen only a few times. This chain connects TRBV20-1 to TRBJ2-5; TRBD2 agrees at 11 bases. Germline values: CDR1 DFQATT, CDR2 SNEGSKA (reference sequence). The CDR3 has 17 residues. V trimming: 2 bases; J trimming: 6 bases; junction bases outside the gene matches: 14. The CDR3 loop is CSARTAGIAGGTKTQYF. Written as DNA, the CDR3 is TGCAGTGCTAGAACAGCAGGGATAGCGGGGGGGACGAAGACCCAGTACTTC.

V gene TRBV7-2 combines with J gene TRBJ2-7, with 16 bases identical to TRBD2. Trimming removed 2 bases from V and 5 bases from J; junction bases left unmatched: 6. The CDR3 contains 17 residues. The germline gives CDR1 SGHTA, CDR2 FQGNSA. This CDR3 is CASSLTGTSGGDHEQYV. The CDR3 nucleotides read TGTGCCAGCAGCTTAACCGGGACTAGCGGGGGGGACCACGAGCAGTACGTC.

DNA of the CDR3: TGCGCCAGCAGCTTGGAGTTGGGGACCCAGTACTTC. Protein product: CASSLELGTQYF. The rearrangement joins TRBV5-1 to TRBJ2-5; D call uncertain. The CDR3 is 12 amino acids. The ends were cut back, 0 bases at V and 7 bases at J, with 7 bases in the middle. CDR1 SGHRS and CDR2 YFSETQ come from the germline V gene.

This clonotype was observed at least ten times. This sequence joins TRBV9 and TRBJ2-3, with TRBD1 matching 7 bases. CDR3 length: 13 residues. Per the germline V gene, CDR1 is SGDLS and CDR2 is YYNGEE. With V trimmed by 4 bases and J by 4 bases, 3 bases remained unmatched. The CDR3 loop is CASSRGQPDTQYF. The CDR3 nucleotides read TGTGCCAGCAGCAGGGGGCAGCCAGATACGCAGTATTTT. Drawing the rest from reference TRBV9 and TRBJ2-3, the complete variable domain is DSGVTQTPKHLITATGQRVTLRCSPRSGDLSVYWYQQSLDQGLQFLIQYYNGEERAKGNILERFSAQQFPDLHSELNLSSLELGDSALYFCASSRGQPDTQYFGPGTRLTVL.

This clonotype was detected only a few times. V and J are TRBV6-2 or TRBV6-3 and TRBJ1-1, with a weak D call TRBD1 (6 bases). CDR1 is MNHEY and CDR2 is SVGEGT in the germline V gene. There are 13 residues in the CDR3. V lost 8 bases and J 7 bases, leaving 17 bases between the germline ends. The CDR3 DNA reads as TGTGCCAGCTCGATAAGGGGGGACAATGAAGCTTTCTTT. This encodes CASSIRGDNEAFF.

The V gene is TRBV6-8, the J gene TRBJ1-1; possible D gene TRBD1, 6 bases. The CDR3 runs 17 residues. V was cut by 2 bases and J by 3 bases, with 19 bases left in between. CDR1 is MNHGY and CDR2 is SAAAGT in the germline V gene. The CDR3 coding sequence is TGTGCCAGCAGTTACCTTTTCGTGGGGGGCGGCGACACTGAAGCTTTCTTT. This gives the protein CASSYLFVGGGDTEAFF.

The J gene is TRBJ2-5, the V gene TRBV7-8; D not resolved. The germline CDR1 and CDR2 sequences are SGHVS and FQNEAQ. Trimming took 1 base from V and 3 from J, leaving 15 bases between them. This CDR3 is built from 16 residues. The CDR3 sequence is CASSLVSRHRKETQYF. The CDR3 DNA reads TGTGCCAGCAGCTTAGTGTCGAGACACCGAAAAGAGACCCAGTACTTC.

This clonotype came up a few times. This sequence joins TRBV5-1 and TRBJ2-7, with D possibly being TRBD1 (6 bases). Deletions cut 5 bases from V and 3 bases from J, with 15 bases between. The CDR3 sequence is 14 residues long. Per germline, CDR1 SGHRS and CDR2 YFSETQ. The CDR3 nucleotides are TGCGCCAGCAGAATAGGACAGCCTTACTACGAGCAGTACTTC. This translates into CASRIGQPYYEQYF.

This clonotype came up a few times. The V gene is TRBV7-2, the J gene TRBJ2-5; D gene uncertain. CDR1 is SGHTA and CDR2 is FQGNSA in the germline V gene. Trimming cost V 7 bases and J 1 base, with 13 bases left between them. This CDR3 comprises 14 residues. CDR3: CASTLNSLQETQYF. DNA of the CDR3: TGTGCCAGCACCCTTAATAGCCTCCAAGAGACCCAGTACTTC.

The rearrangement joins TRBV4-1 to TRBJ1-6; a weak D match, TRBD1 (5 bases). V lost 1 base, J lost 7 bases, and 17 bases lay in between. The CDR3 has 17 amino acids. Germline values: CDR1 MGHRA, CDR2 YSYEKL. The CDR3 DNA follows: TGCGCCAGCAGCCAAGGAGACGGCGGGGCCGGGAATTCACCCCTCCACTTT. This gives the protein CASSQGDGGAGNSPLHF.

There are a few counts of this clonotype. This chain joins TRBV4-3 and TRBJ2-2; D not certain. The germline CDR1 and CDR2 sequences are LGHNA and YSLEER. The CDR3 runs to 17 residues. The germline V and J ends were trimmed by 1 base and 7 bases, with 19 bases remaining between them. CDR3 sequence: CASSQVPRFLKGGELFF. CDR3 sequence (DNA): TGCGCCAGCAGCCAAGTTCCCCGGTTCCTCAAGGGCGGGGAGCTGTTTTTT.

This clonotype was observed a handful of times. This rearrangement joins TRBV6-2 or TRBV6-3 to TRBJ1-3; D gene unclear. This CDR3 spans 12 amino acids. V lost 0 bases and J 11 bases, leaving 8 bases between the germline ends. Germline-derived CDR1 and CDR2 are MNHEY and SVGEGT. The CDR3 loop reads CASSYSSISIYF. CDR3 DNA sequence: TGTGCCAGCAGTTACTCAAGTATCTCCATATATTTT.

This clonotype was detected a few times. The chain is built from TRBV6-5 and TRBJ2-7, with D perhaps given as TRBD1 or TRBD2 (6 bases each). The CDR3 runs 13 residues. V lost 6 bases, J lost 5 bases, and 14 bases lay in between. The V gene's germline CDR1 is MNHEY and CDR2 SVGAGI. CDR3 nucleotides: TGTGCCAGCAGGCCCCGGGGGCAGAACGAGCAGTACTTC. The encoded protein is CASRPRGQNEQYF.

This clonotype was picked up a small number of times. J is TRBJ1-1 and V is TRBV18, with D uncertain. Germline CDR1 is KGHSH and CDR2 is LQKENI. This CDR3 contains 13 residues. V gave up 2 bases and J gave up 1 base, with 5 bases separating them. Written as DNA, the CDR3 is TGTGCCAGCTCACCAAACAGGAACACTGAAGCTTTCTTT. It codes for CASSPNRNTEAFF.

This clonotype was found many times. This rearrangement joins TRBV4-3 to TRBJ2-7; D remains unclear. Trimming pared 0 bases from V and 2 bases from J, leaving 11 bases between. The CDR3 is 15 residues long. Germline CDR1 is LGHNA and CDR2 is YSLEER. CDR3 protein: CASSQDNSRTYEQYF. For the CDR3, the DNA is TGCGCCAGCAGCCAAGATAACAGTAGGACCTACGAGCAGTACTTC.

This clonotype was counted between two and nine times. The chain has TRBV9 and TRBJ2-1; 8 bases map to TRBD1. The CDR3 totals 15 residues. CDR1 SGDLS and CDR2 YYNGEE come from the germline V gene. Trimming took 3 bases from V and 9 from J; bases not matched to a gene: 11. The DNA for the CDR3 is TGTGCCAGCAGCGCTAACGGACAGGGATGGGGTGAGCAGTTCTTC. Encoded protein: CASSANGQGWGEQFF.

The CDR3 coding sequence is TGTGCCAGCAGTTACTGGGGGGCCGCTGAAGCTTTCTTT. Encoded protein: CASSYWGAAEAFF. V and J are TRBV6-5 and TRBJ1-1, with D perhaps matching TRBD1 (6 bases). V was trimmed by 1 base and J by 6 bases, leaving 9 bases between them. Germline assignment: CDR1 MNHEY and CDR2 SVGAGI. This CDR3 has 13 residues.

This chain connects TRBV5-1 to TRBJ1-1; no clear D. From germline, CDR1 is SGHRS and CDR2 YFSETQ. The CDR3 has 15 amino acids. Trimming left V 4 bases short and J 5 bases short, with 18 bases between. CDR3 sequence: CASSPGSLEGTEAFF. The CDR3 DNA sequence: TGCGCCAGCAGCCCCGGGAGTCTCGAAGGGACTGAAGCTTTCTTT. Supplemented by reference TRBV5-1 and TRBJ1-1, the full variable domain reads KAGVTQTPRYLIKTRGQQVTLSCSPISGHRSVSWYQQTPGQGLQFLFEYFSETQRNKGNFPGRFSGRQFSNSRSEMNVSTLELGDSALYLCASSPGSLEGTEAFFGQGTRLTVV.

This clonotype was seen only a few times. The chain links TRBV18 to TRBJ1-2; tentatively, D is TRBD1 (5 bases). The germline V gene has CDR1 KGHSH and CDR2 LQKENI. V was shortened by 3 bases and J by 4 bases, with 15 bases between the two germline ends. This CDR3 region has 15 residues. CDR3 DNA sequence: TGTGCCAGCTCACCGGTATCAACAGGTCTCTATGGCTACACCTTC. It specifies CASSPVSTGLYGYTF.

CDR3 in DNA: TGTGCCAGCAGTTCCAGGGGCTCTGGAAACACCATATATTTT. As protein: CASSSRGSGNTIYF. The rearrangement links TRBV2 to TRBJ1-3; a weak D match, TRBD1 (6 bases). The germline V gene encodes CDR1 SNHLY and CDR2 FYNNEI. V gave up 5 bases and J gave up 0 bases, with 8 bases separating them. The CDR3 contains 14 residues.